The entry below gives a single TCR beta chain sequence along with its context. These data are taken from a study of cytomegalovirus exposure and HLA in healthy donors. PCR employed 60 Vbeta and 13 Jbeta primers. Sequencing used immunoSEQ multiplex PCR; TCRdb keeps in-frame clones, though not all of them. The sample records fewer than 110,000 clones, under 80% being singletons. The CDR3 is 15 amino acids. The ends lost 3 bases at V and 1 base at J; junction bases unmatched: 5. In germline, CDR1 is MNHEY, CDR2 SMNVEV (reference sequence). The TCR comes from a woman between 18 and 29 years old in good health and CMV-seropositive. V and J are TRBV27 and TRBJ1-1, with TRBD1 matching 7 bases. Sample: PBMCs. CDR3 DNA: TGTGCCAGCAGTTTTACGGGGGACAGGAACACTGAAGCTTTCTTT. This encodes CASSFTGDRNTEAFF.